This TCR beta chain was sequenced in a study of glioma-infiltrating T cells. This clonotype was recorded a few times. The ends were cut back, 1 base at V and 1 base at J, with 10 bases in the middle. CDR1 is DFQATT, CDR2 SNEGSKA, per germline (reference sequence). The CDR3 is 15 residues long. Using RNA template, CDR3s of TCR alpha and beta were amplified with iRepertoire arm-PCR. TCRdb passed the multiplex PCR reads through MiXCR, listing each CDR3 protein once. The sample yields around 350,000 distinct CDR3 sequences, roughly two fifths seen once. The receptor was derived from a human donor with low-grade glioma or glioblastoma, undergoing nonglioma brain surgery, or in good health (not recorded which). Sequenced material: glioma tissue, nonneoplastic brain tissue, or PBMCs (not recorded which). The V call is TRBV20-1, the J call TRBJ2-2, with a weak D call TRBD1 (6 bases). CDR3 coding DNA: TGCAGTGCTAGAGCCCGGACAGAGAACACCGGGGAGCTGTTTTTT. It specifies CSARARTENTGELFF.